This TCR beta chain comes out of a study of T cells in women clearing cervical HPV infection. Background on the study: Controls' single incident HPV16 infection cleared within 12 months without precancer. With HLA typing for only a few women, HLA confounding remains possible.

Some clones are missing from TCRdb's copy, which holds only in-frame ones; the method was immunoSEQ multiplex PCR. The specimen's table records over 30,000 clones. This TCR was sampled from a woman aged 18 to 75 with a cervical HPV16 infection that either progressed to CIN3+ or cleared (not recorded which). Material for sequencing was blood buffy coat.

The sequenced part of the CDR3 DNA is TGCGCCAGCAGCCCGCAGGGGACCGGGGAG. Its protein is CASSPQGTGE. The whole CDR3 is CASSPQGTGELFF. The rearrangement links TRBV5-1 to TRBJ2-2; D might be TRBD1 (6 bases). The read terminates 3 residues ahead of where the CDR3 ends, so the germline J gene completes it. The germline V gene has CDR1 SGHRS and CDR2 YFSETQ. V lost 4 bases and J lost 5, with 9 bases in between. The CDR3 runs 13 residues.